This T cell receptor beta chain emerged from a study of vaccination effects on CD4 cells after COVID-19. Having been cultured for roughly 10 days, the cells underwent CD4+ T cell isolation. Two doses of either BNT162b2 or mRNA-1273 were given to each participant. Method: immunoSEQ multiplex PCR; TCRdb's copy keeps in-frame clones and lacks some. The profile shows tens of thousands of clones, roughly 80% of them singletons. Comment on this clone: Its antigen remains unidentified.

Trimming stripped 1 base from V and 1 base from J, with 10 bases between. This CDR3 is built from 15 residues. Germline assignment: CDR1 SGHTA and CDR2 FQGTGA. This TCR was sampled from a human donor who received a COVID-19 vaccine. The V and J genes are TRBV7-3 and TRBJ2-5, with D possibly being TRBD1 (6 bases). The sequencing here drew on CD4+ T cells from PBMCs cultured without peptide, taken after COVID-19 vaccination. The CDR3 sequence is CASSLSPQGQETQYF. CDR3 nucleotide sequence: TGTGCCAGCAGCTTAAGTCCACAGGGCCAAGAGACCCAGTACTTC.